These T cell receptor beta chains were read from a single sample in a study of T-cell reconstitution after alpha-beta-depleted transplantation in children. TCRdb itself ran the PCR reads through MiXCR, one entry per CDR3 protein. Of 500,000 or so distinct CDR3 sequences listed, roughly 33% are singletons. The input for sequencing was PBMCs from the stem cell graft donor, taken from the stem cell graft. The receptors were sampled from a human donor who donated a stem cell graft to a child with aplastic anemia. CDR3s include the opening cysteine and the closing phenylalanine or tryptophan. Fields, in order: V gene, clone size, J gene, CDR3 length, D gene, CDR3 protein, CDR3 DNA. D genes are given only for firm matches. Size is omitted from some rows. Given values are once, few, many or a class for expanded clones.

>TRBV27|once|TRBJ2-1|16|TRBD2
CASSRSGTGSYNEQFF
TGTGCCAGCAGCCGGAGCGGGACCGGCTCCTACAATGAGCAGTTCTTC
>TRBV18|NA|TRBJ2-1|14|NA
CASSPPRPRDEQFF
TGTGCCAGCTCACCACCTAGACCGCGTGATGAGCAGTTCTTC
>TRBV3-1|few|TRBJ2-7|13|NA
CASSLRAFYEQYF
TGTGCCAGCAGCCTCCGGGCCTTCTACGAGCAGTACTTC
>TRBV20-1|NA|TRBJ2-5|14|TRBD1
CSARTGRYQETQYF
TGCAGTGCCAGGACAGGGAGGTACCAAGAGACCCAGTACTTC
>TRBV12-3/TRBV12-4|NA|TRBJ2-5|16|TRBD1
CASSFWTGPYQETQYF
TGTGCCAGCAGTTTTTGGACAGGGCCTTACCAAGAGACCCAGTACTTC
>TRBV30|once|TRBJ2-5|14|NA
CAWMSGYLQETQYF
TGTGCCTGGATGTCGGGTTACCTCCAAGAGACCCAGTACTTC
>TRBV7-2|NA|TRBJ1-4|13|NA
CASSRRANEKLFF
TGTGCCAGCAGCCGTAGGGCTAATGAAAAACTGTTTTTT
>TRBV6-1|NA|TRBJ2-1|15|TRBD1
CASRPGTGVYNEQFF
TGTGCCAGCAGGCCCGGGACAGGGGTTTACAATGAGCAGTTCTTC
>TRBV20-1|NA|TRBJ2-1|16|TRBD2
CSALGLAGLSYNEQFF
TGCAGTGCTTTGGGATTAGCGGGATTATCCTACAATGAGCAGTTCTTC
>TRBV20-1|NA|TRBJ2-1|14|NA
CSATAQVTYNEQFF
TGCAGTGCTACGGCCCAGGTGACCTACAATGAGCAGTTCTTC
>TRBV6-5|NA|TRBJ1-5|15|NA
CASSLLPEGGQPQHF
TGTGCCAGCAGTTTACTTCCGGAGGGGGGTCAGCCCCAGCATTTT
>TRBV15|NA|TRBJ1-5|15|NA
CATSRDPGGNQPQHF
TGTGCCACCAGCAGAGATCCAGGTGGCAATCAGCCCCAGCATTTT
>TRBV12-3/TRBV12-4|NA|TRBJ2-7|13|TRBD2
CACSGRVTYEQYF
TGTGCCTGTAGCGGGAGGGTCACCTACGAGCAGTACTTC
>TRBV7-9|few|TRBJ1-1|17|TRBD1
CASSLVGQGIRDTEAFF
TGTGCCAGCAGCTTAGTGGGACAGGGGATCCGGGACACTGAAGCTTTCTTT
>TRBV12-3/TRBV12-4|few|TRBJ2-1|16|TRBD2
CASSTRTSGRKDEQFF
TGTGCCAGCAGCACCCGGACTAGCGGGAGGAAGGATGAGCAGTTCTTC
>TRBV29-1|few|TRBJ2-4|11|NA
CSVEFQNIQYF
TGCAGCGTTGAATTCCAAAACATTCAGTACTTC
>TRBV7-2|NA|TRBJ2-3|12|NA
CASRPDGDTQYF
TGTGCCAGCAGACCCGACGGGGATACGCAGTATTTT
>TRBV6-5|few|TRBJ2-3|15|NA
CASSYYSIKADTQYF
TGTGCCAGCAGTTACTATTCAATTAAGGCAGATACGCAGTATTTT
>TRBV12-3/TRBV12-4|NA|TRBJ1-5|13|NA
CASSFISNQPQHF
TGTGCCAGCAGTTTTATCAGCAATCAGCCCCAGCATTTT
>TRBV27|few|TRBJ1-2|13|NA
CASSIYSNYGYTF
TGTGCCAGCAGTATCTACAGTAACTATGGCTACACCTTC
>TRBV7-2|many|TRBJ1-4|16|NA
CASSLRRGATNEKLFF
TGTGCCAGCAGCTTAAGGAGGGGCGCAACTAATGAAAAACTGTTTTTT
>TRBV12-3/TRBV12-4|few|TRBJ2-1|15|TRBD2
CASSSSSGRGNEQFF
TGTGCCAGCAGTTCCTCTAGCGGGAGGGGAAATGAGCAGTTCTTC
>TRBV5-1|once|TRBJ2-7|18|NA
CASSLEFVSGDYSYEQYF
TGCGCCAGCAGCTTGGAGTTTGTTTCAGGGGACTACTCCTACGAGCAGTACTTC
>TRBV4-1|NA|TRBJ2-3|16|TRBD2
CASSQEGLAATDTQYF
TGCGCCAGCAGCCAAGAAGGACTAGCGGCCACAGATACGCAGTATTTT
>TRBV12-3/TRBV12-4|NA|TRBJ1-5|14|NA
CASSFSQGNQPQHF
TGTGCCAGCAGTTTTTCACAGGGCAATCAGCCCCAGCATTTT
>TRBV10-2|NA|TRBJ1-4|14|NA
CASRAWGANEKLFF
TGCGCCAGCCGCGCGTGGGGGGCTAATGAAAAACTGTTTTTT
>TRBV19|NA|TRBJ2-3|16|TRBD2
CASSIVAGGPQDTQYF
TGTGCCAGTAGTATAGTAGCGGGAGGGCCTCAAGATACGCAGTATTTT
>TRBV7-6|NA|TRBJ2-7|17|TRBD2
CASSLETSGSVPYEQYF
TGTGCCAGCAGCTTAGAGACTAGCGGGAGTGTACCTTACGAGCAGTACTTC
>TRBV5-1|few|TRBJ2-2|17|TRBD2
CASSLGLAVTNTGELFF
TGCGCCAGCAGCTTGGGTCTAGCGGTCACCAACACCGGGGAGCTGTTTTTT
>TRBV29-1|NA|TRBJ2-7|12|NA
CSVVTTGYEQYF
TGCAGCGTGGTGACTACAGGTTACGAGCAGTACTTC
>TRBV21-1|NA|TRBJ1-3|18|NA
CASTFPNPTGNSGNTIYF
TGTGCCAGCACCTTCCCCAACCCTACAGGGAACTCTGGAAACACCATATATTTT
>TRBV6-1|NA|TRBJ1-6|13|NA
CASSEAGRLPLHF
TGTGCCAGCAGTGAAGCAGGCAGGTTACCCCTCCACTTT
>TRBV7-9|NA|TRBJ2-3|14|NA
CASSPTDRSDTQYF
TGTGCCAGCAGCCCAACCGACAGGTCCGATACGCAGTATTTT
>TRBV5-1|few|TRBJ2-7|13|NA
CASSRDNTYEQYF
TGCGCCAGCAGCCGGGACAATACCTACGAGCAGTACTTC
>TRBV10-3|NA|TRBJ1-2|12|TRBD1
CAIGQAGYGYTF
TGTGCCATCGGACAGGCTGGCTATGGCTACACCTTC